The text below deals with one T cell receptor (beta chain). Other DNA sequences in this specimen translate into the identical CDR3. This record comes from a study of shared clonotypes between healthy human individuals. On the study more broadly: Donors were two women and a few men aged 18 to 49.

This CDR3 has 11 residues. V lost 3 bases to trimming and J lost 8 bases, with 7 bases between them. Germline V gene lookup returns CDR1 LNHDA and CDR2 SQIVND (reference sequence). Only Caucasian adults living in Nashville, Tennessee made up the donor group. Researchers divided each subset's genomic DNA evenly across several immunoSEQ plates. The method was immunoSEQ multiplex PCR; TCRdb's version includes in-frame clones alone and lacks a portion of them. The table has about 990,000 clones, 75% to 85% seen once; the top ten hold 0.55% to 0.7%. The chain employs TRBV19 and TRBJ1-1; no definite D call. The specimen was memory CD4+ T cells from PBMCs. As for subset: CD45RA-negative fraction. The clonotype comes from a young man in good health. Some clones in this sample may be carry-over from other donors' samples. CDR3 sequence (DNA): TGTGCCAGTAGTATTAGGGCCGAAGCTTTCTTT. Its protein is CASSIRAEAFF.